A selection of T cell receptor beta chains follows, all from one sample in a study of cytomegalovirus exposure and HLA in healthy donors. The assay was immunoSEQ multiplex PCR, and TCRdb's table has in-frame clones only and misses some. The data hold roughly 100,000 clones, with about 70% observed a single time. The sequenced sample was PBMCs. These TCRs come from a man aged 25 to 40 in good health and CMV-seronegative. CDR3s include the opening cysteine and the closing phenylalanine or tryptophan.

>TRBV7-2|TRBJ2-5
CASSLNRGRETQYF
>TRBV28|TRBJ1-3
CASSQNRAGNTIYF
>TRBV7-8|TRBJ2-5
CASSLALAGQYF
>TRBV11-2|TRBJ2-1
CASSLTRTSGYNEQFF
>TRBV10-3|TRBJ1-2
CAIREQSPYGYTF
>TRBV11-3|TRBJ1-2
CASSQGGDGYTF
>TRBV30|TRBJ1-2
CAWSSDRRGYTF
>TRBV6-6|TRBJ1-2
CASSPDRLDRAYGYTF
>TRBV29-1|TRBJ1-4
CSARQGGKLFF
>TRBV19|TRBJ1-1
CASSIDLEGLGAFF
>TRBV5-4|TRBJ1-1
CASSYPGTGGTEAFF
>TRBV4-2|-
CASSQARSDEQYF
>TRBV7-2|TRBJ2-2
CASSLVWDSGLEHVGELFF
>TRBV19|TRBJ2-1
CASSAALGFHEQFF
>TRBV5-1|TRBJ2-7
CASSSRPGSQEQYF
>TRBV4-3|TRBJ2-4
CASSQGQGADIQYF
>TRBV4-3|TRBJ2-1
CASSQDLQEPLSYNEQFF
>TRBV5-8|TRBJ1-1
CATQPTGLTEAFF
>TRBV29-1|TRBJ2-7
CSVEDPGLAVDVGTYEQYF
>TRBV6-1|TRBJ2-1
CATVLAGLYNEQFF
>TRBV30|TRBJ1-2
CAWSVRAGGYTF
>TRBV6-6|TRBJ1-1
CASTEGAEAFF
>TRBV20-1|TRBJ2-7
CSAAQGSEQYF
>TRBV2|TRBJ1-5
CASSERSVDQPQHF
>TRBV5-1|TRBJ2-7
CASSLGLAGGPEQYF
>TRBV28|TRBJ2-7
CATQGADRLPAEQYF